The 21 T cell receptor beta chains below all came from one sample that was sequenced in a study of T cell changes during pregnancy in multiple sclerosis. The protocol was immunoSEQ multiplex PCR, while the TCRdb copy is restricted to in-frame clones and leaves out a portion. The sample lists 55,000 or so clones; approximately 90% were seen once. This sample comprised CD4+ T cells from peripheral blood mononuclear cells, obtained in the first trimester of pregnancy. These receptors originate from a female donor with multiple sclerosis, enrolled in a pregnancy study.

This clone was counted once. This chain uses TRBV7-9 with TRBJ2-3, with a tentative D call TRBD2 (5 bases). The CDR3 loop spans 15 amino acids. The V end was cut by 1 base, the J end by 3 bases, with 11 bases between. CDR1 SEHNR and CDR2 FQNEAQ come from the germline V gene (reference sequence). CDR3 amino acids: CASSLDGSGTDTQYF. For the CDR3, the DNA is TGTGCCAGCAGCTTAGACGGATCGGGGACAGATACGCAGTATTTT.

In its sample, this clone was seen once. The CDR3 loop is CASSQGAYEQYF. Here the CDR3 DNA reads TGTGCCAGCAGTCAGGGGGCGTACGAGCAGTACTTC. The rearrangement joins TRBV28 to TRBJ2-7, with 8 nucleotides matching TRBD1. This CDR3 is built from 12 residues. Losses at the gene ends were 5 bases for V and 4 bases for J; bases not matched to a gene: 1. Germline V gives CDR1 MDHEN, CDR2 SYDVKM.

This chain connects TRBV4-1 to TRBJ2-3; possible D gene TRBD1, 6 bases. V shed 9 bases and J shed 3 bases, with 13 bases lying between them. This CDR3 has 13 amino acids. Germline-derived CDR1 and CDR2 are MGHRA and YSYEKL. The CDR3 coding sequence is TGCGCCAGTTCCGACAGGTCGACAGATACGCAGTATTTT. It translates to CASSDRSTDTQYF.

The chain uses TRBV29-1 and TRBJ1-1; D not resolved. The CDR3 covers 13 residues. V was cut by 2 bases and J by 7 bases, with 14 bases left in between. Germline V gene data show CDR1 as SQVTM and CDR2 as ANQGSEA. DNA for the CDR3: TGCAGCGTTGAACTTGGGAGGTGGGATGAAGCTTTCTTT. This gives the protein CSVELGRWDEAFF.

The V and J genes are TRBV11-3 and TRBJ1-2; 9 bases are a match to TRBD1. With V trimmed by 4 bases and J by 3 bases, 12 bases remained unmatched. Germline V CDR1 and CDR2: SGHNT, YENEEA. The CDR3 has 17 residues. The CDR3 loop reads CASSSTLQGAKYYGYTF. The CDR3, as DNA: TGTGCCAGCAGCTCGACCTTACAGGGGGCCAAGTACTATGGCTACACCTTC.

The sample holds one count of this clone. The chain couples TRBV19 to TRBJ2-5, with TRBD1 matching 12 bases. This CDR3 is built from 16 residues. Germline CDR1 and CDR2: LNHDA and SQIVND (reference sequence). Losses at the gene ends were 0 bases for V and 5 bases for J; bases not matched to a gene: 4. CDR3 region: CASSIEGQGAWETQYF. Written as DNA, the CDR3 is TGTGCCAGTAGTATAGAGGGACAGGGGGCCTGGGAGACCCAGTACTTC.

This chain links TRBV7-3 with TRBJ2-3; the D gene is possibly TRBD1 (6 bases). Germline CDR1 SGHTA, CDR2 FQGTGA. Trimming left V 5 bases short and J 4 bases short, with 19 bases between. This CDR3 comprises 16 residues. The CDR3 loop reads CASSLRGAPGADTQYF. CDR3 in DNA: TGTGCCAGCAGCCTGCGAGGGGCGCCAGGGGCAGATACGCAGTATTTT.

This clone was seen just once. J is TRBJ1-3 and V is TRBV7-8, with D uncertain. Germline values: CDR1 SGHVS, CDR2 FQNEAQ. The germline V and J ends were trimmed by 2 bases and 0 bases, with 11 bases remaining between them. This CDR3 spans 16 amino acids. CDR3 sequence: CASSLMPGSSGNTIYF. CDR3 nucleotide sequence: TGTGCCAGCAGCTTAATGCCAGGAAGCTCTGGAAACACCATATATTTT.

V usage is TRBV7-2 and J usage is TRBJ2-7; 8 bases match TRBD2. The V segment lost 2 bases and the J segment 2 bases; nucleotides outside the gene matches: 2. Germline assignment: CDR1 SGHTA and CDR2 FQGNSA. This CDR3 has 14 amino acids. The CDR3 bases are TGTGCCAGCAGCTTACCAGCGGGGGCCTACGAGCAGTACTTC. This sequence encodes CASSLPAGAYEQYF.

V and J are TRBV7-2 and TRBJ2-3; 9 bases agree with TRBD1. The length of the CDR3 is 16 residues. The J segment lost 4 bases and the V segment lost 1 base, leaving 6 bases of the junction unmatched. Per germline, CDR1 SGHTA and CDR2 FQGNSA. The DNA for the CDR3 is TGTGCCAGCAGCTTAGTTGGGACAGGGACTTCAGATACGCAGTATTTT. Translation: CASSLVGTGTSDTQYF.

The chain couples TRBV5-6 to TRBJ2-5; D is unclear. The CDR3 extends over 14 amino acids. Germline V lookup: CDR1 SGHDT, CDR2 YYEEEE. V lost 4 bases, J lost 3 bases, and 13 bases lay in between. The CDR3 loop reads CASSPLGREETQYF. The CDR3 coding sequence is TGTGCCAGCAGCCCCTTGGGCAGAGAAGAGACCCAGTACTTC.

V gene TRBV25-1 combines with J gene TRBJ2-1; D possibly corresponds to TRBD2 (5 bases). V gave up 3 bases and J gave up 13 bases, with 16 bases separating them. CDR3 size: 13 residues. Germline V gene data show CDR1 as MGHDK and CDR2 as SYGVNS. CDR3 sequence: CASSDLGRRFQFF. CDR3 DNA sequence: TGTGCCAGCAGTGACCTGGGTAGGAGGTTTCAGTTCTTC.

The chain recombines TRBV30 with TRBJ2-2; 7 bases are a match to TRBD2. CDR3 length: 14 amino acids. Germline CDR1 reads GTSNPN; CDR2 reads SVGIG (reference sequence). V trimming: 0 bases; J trimming: 4 bases; junction bases outside the gene matches: 2. The CDR3 DNA sequence: TGTGCCTGGAGTGTAACGGGGGGCACCGGGGAGCTGTTTTTT. This sequence encodes CAWSVTGGTGELFF. Full variable domain (remainder filled in from reference TRBV30 and TRBJ2-2): SQTIHQWPATLVQPVGSPLSLECTVEGTSNPNLYWYRQAAGRGLQLLFYSVGIGQISSEVPQNLSASRPQDRQFILSSKKLLLSDSGFYLCAWSVTGGTGELFFGEGSRLTVL.

J is TRBJ2-5 and V is TRBV2; a weak D match, TRBD1 (6 bases). The germline V gene has CDR1 SNHLY and CDR2 FYNNEI. With 7 bases removed from V and 5 bases from J, the gap between germline ends came to 20 bases. The CDR3 has 15 residues. CDR3 bases: TGTGCCAGCAAAAGGGCAGGGGTGTTGACTGAGACCCAGTACTTC. It specifies CASKRAGVLTETQYF.

The chain has TRBV28 and TRBJ1-1; tentatively, D is TRBD1 (6 bases). The germline V gene has CDR1 MDHEN and CDR2 SYDVKM. The CDR3 is made up of 15 amino acids. Trimming cost V 5 bases and J 5 bases, with 18 bases left between them. This CDR3 reads CASSASGALGTEAFF. DNA of the CDR3: TGTGCCAGCAGTGCCTCAGGGGCCCTCGGAACTGAAGCTTTCTTT.

This clone appeared a few times. V is TRBV19 and J is TRBJ1-5; no firm D call. The CDR3 consists of 15 residues. Trimming removed 6 bases at V and 6 bases at J, with 18 bases between. The germline V gene encodes CDR1 LNHDA and CDR2 SQIVND (reference sequence). This CDR3 reads CASSVERGIGQPQHF. The DNA for the CDR3 is TGTGCCAGTAGCGTGGAACGGGGAATAGGTCAGCCCCAGCATTTT.

The chain employs TRBV5-6 and TRBJ2-3, with a weak D call TRBD2 (6 bases). There are 13 residues in the CDR3. Looked up from germline, CDR1 is SGHDT and CDR2 is YYEEEE. The V end lost 2 bases, the J end lost 3 bases, and 7 bases lay between the germline ends. The CDR3 spells CASSFRETDTQYF. The CDR3 DNA is TGTGCCAGCAGCTTCCGGGAGACAGATACGCAGTATTTT. Using reference TRBV5-6 and TRBJ2-3 for the parts outside the CDR3, the full variable domain is DAGVTQSPTHLIKTRGQQVTLRCSPKSGHDTVSWYQQALGQGPQFIFQYYEEEERQRGNFPDRFSGHQFPNYSSELNVNALLLGDSALYLCASSFRETDTQYFGPGTRLTVL.

The CDR3 coding sequence is TGTGCCAGCAGCTCTTCCCCTGGAAACACCATATATTTT. Its translation: CASSSSPGNTIYF. V gene TRBV5-4 combines with J gene TRBJ1-3; D gene uncertain. The germline V gene has CDR1 SGHNT and CDR2 YYREEE (reference sequence). The V gene lost 3 bases and the J gene lost 2 bases, with 6 bases spanning the gap. The CDR3 has 13 residues.

This chain uses TRBV4-3 with TRBJ2-7; D possibly corresponds to TRBD1 (6 bases). The CDR3 loop spans 15 amino acids. Germline loops: CDR1 LGHNA, CDR2 YSLEER. The V end was cut by 1 base, the J end by 7 bases, with 17 bases between. The CDR3 loop reads CASSQVGGRSLEQYF. CDR3 DNA: TGCGCCAGCAGCCAAGTTGGGGGCAGGTCCTTGGAGCAGTACTTC.

Details on this clone: The junction departs from the called germline gene at one end, perhaps through a read error. Other DNA sequences within the sample encode an identical CDR3. The chain links TRBV7-3 to TRBJ1-2; maybe TRBD1 (5 bases). Germline V gene data show CDR1 as SGHTA and CDR2 as FQGTGA. There are 14 residues in the CDR3. The CDR3 coding sequence is TGCGCCAGCAGCTTGGCAGGGTGGAGCGATGGCTACACCTTC. It translates to CASSLAGWSDGYTF.

The chain carries TRBV30 and TRBJ1-2; 10 bases are shared with TRBD1. With 5 bases clipped from V and 6 bases from J, the junction kept 18 bases outside the gene matches. The CDR3 has 17 residues. CDR1 and CDR2 from the germline V gene are GTSNPN and SVGIG (reference sequence). CDR3 in DNA: TGTGCCTGGGGAATACCGGGACAGGGGACTCGCTGGAATGGCTACACCTTC. As protein: CAWGIPGQGTRWNGYTF. The variable domain in full, with the rest retrieved from reference TRBV30 and TRBJ1-2, is SQTIHQWPATLVQPVGSPLSLECTVEGTSNPNLYWYRQAAGRGLQLLFYSVGIGQISSEVPQNLSASRPQDRQFILSSKKLLLSDSGFYLCAWGIPGQGTRWNGYTFGSGTRLTVV.